What follows are 5 T cell receptor beta chains derived from one specimen sequenced in a study of cytomegalovirus exposure and HLA in healthy donors. PCR amplification relied on 60 Vbeta primers (plus 13 Jbeta primers). Sequenced by immunoSEQ multiplex PCR; TCRdb stores in-frame clones only, minus some. The sample lists roughly 130,000 clones; 80% were seen once. Sequencing input: PBMCs. These receptors came from a man aged 40-50 years in good health and CMV-seronegative.

This chain joins TRBV5-4 and TRBJ2-1, with TRBD1 as a possible D gene (5 bases). The CDR3 has 11 residues. Germline V gene lookup returns CDR1 SGHNT and CDR2 YYREEE (reference sequence). Between the trimmed V and J ends, which lost 7 bases and 6 bases, there was a span of 8 bases. The chain's CDR3 is CASLQGNEQFF. The CDR3 DNA sequence: TGTGCCAGCCTTCAGGGCAATGAGCAGTTCTTC.

The chain links TRBV30 to TRBJ1-5, with TRBD1 matching over 7 bases. The trim removed 0 bases at V and 6 bases at J, leaving 5 bases unmatched. This CDR3 comprises 14 residues. In germline, CDR1 is GTSNPN, CDR2 SVGIG (reference sequence). The chain's CDR3 is CAWSVSTGIQPQHF. For the CDR3, the DNA is TGTGCCTGGAGTGTCTCGACAGGGATTCAGCCCCAGCATTTT.

J is TRBJ2-2 and V is TRBV7-6; D gene unclear. The CDR3 consists of 14 residues. Germline V gene sequence: CDR1 SGHVS, CDR2 FNYEAQ. Between the trimmed V and J ends, which lost 2 bases and 4 bases, there was a span of 8 bases. The CDR3 loop reads CASSLSHSTGELFF. The CDR3 DNA sequence: TGTGCCAGCAGCTTAAGCCACTCCACCGGGGAGCTGTTTTTT.

V and J are TRBV10-3 and TRBJ2-7; possible D gene TRBD2, 6 bases. There are 13 residues in the CDR3. The germline V gene encodes CDR1 ENHRY and CDR2 SYGVKD. Trimming stripped 3 bases from V and 6 bases from J, with 12 bases between. As DNA, the CDR3 is TGTGCCATCAGTGATGGAGGGTCGGGCGAGCAGTACTTC. It is translated as CAISDGGSGEQYF.

The chain employs TRBV6-1 and TRBJ2-2, with 8 bases that match TRBD2. The V gene end was trimmed by 1 base and the J gene end by 5 bases; junction bases not matched to a gene: 9. The CDR3 has 17 amino acids. In germline, CDR1 is MNHNS, CDR2 SASEGT. The CDR3 nucleotides are TGTGCCAGCAGTGAAGGAGGGGCTAGCGGGTTTACCGGGGAGCTGTTTTTT. Its translation: CASSEGGASGFTGELFF.